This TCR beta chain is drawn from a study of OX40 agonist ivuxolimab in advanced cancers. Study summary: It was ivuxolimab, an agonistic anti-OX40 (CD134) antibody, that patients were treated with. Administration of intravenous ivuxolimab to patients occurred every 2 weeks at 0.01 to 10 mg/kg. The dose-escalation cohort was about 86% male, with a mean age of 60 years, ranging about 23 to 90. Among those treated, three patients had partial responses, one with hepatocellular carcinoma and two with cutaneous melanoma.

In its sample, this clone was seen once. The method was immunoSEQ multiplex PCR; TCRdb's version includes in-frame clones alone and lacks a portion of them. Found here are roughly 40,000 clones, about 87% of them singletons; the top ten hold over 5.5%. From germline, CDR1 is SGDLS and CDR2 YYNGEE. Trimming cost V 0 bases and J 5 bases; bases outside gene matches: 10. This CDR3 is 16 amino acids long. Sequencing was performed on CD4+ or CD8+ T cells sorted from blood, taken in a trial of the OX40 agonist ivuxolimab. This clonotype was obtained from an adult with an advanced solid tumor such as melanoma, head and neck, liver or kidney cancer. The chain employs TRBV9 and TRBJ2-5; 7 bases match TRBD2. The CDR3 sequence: CASSVAGGRGEETQYF. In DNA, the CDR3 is TGTGCCAGCAGCGTAGCTGGCGGGAGAGGGGAGGAGACCCAGTACTTC.